This T cell receptor beta chain was obtained from a study of Graves' ophthalmopathy and Graves' hyperthyroidism. There are a few counts of this clonotype. Amplification of TCR beta CDR3 regions used RNA transcripts. Investigators did first-round RT-PCR with HTBI primers, then second-round multiplex PCR. TCRdb redid the calling of the multiplex PCR reads with MiXCR, one entry per CDR3 protein. The table has some 250,000 distinct CDR3 sequences, around 42% seen once. The CDR3 runs 14 residues. V lost 6 bases to trimming and J lost 6 bases; unmatched junction nucleotides: 11. Germline-derived CDR1 and CDR2 are SEHNR and FQNEAQ (reference sequence).

This chain uses TRBV7-9 with TRBJ2-7; TRBD1 matches 7 bases. The sample was peripheral blood. This clonotype was sampled from an adult man with Graves' ophthalmopathy. CDR3 nucleotide sequence: TGTGCCAGCAGGCCTGGACAGGTTGTCGGCGAGCAGTACTTC. Translating it yields CASRPGQVVGEQYF.